This TCR beta chain was sequenced during a study of T cell repertoires in cytomegalovirus infection. Study-wide background: Selection of CMV epitopes for the study included recently identified HLA-C-restricted and well-studied HLA-B-restricted ones.

Germline lookup yields CDR1 SNHLY and CDR2 FYNNEI. The CDR3 length is 14 residues. The V end lost 5 bases, the J end lost 2 bases, and 12 bases lay between the germline ends. Study findings and constraints: Cumulative frequency of public TCR beta families picked out carriers of CMV plus the relevant HLA. The study found HLA-C-restricted CMV-specific TCR beta clonotypes dominating the ex vivo response.

This clonotype was seen only a few times. No antigen is known for it. TCRdb re-called the reads through MiXCR, storing one row per CDR3 protein. The data show approximately 590,000 distinct CDR3 sequences, with about 39% seen just once and 48% held by the top ten. The receptor was derived from a human donor in good health (CMV status not recorded). Some clones in this sample may be carry-over from other donors' samples. This specimen was cultured PBMCs, taken from culture after CMV antigen stimulation. The rearrangement links TRBV2 to TRBJ1-1, with D tentatively TRBD1 (6 bases). The CDR3 DNA is TGTGCCAGCAGTTCAGGGGAACTCAACACTGAAGCTTTCTTT. It yields the protein CASSSGELNTEAFF.